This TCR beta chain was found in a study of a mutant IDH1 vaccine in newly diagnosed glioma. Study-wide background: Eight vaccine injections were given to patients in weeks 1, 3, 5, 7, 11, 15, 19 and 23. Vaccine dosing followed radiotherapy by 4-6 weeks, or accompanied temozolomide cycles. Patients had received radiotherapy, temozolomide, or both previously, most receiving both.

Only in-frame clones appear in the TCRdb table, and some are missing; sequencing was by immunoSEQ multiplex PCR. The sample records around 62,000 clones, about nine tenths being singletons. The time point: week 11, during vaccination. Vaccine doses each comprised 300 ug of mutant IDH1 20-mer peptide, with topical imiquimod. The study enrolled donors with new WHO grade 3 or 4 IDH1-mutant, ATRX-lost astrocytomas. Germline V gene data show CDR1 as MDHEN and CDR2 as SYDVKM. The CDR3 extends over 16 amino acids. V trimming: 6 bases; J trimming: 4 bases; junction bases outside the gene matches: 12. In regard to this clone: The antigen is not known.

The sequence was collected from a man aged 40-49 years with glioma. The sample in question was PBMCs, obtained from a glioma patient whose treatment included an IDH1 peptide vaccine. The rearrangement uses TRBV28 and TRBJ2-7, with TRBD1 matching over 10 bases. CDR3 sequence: CASRHHRDRGPYEQYF. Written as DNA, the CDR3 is TGTGCCAGCAGACATCACCGGGACAGGGGACCTTACGAGCAGTACTTC.